This T cell receptor beta chain was recovered during a study of OX40 agonist ivuxolimab in advanced cancers. About the study as a whole: The costimulatory receptor OX40 (CD134) was targeted by ivuxolimab, a fully human IgG2 agonistic monoclonal antibody. Intravenous ivuxolimab was administered to patients every 2 weeks at six dose levels: 0.01, 0.1, 0.3, 1.5, 3 and 10 mg/kg. Of the roughly 51 patients in dose escalation, around 20 had hepatocellular carcinoma, about 15 had melanoma, 9 had renal cell carcinoma and 9 had head and neck cancer. A male proportion of 82.7% and a mean age of 60 years, ranging from about 20 to 85, were recorded for the dose-escalation cohort. Patients were allowed to have had prior anti-PD-1, anti-PD-L1 or anti-CTLA-4 therapy, and about 40% of the dose-escalation patients had been treated with checkpoint inhibitors. Three dose-escalation patients achieved partial responses, one with hepatocellular carcinoma and two with cutaneous melanoma. The purpose of peripheral TCRbeta sequencing was to test whether ivuxolimab changed TCR sequence diversity and led to clonal T-cell expansion. The paper reports the monotherapy dose-escalation portion (N ≈ 50 patients) of the phase I ivuxolimab trial. General study outcomes and caveats: Low levels of normalized T-cell clonal expansion were also seen in some patients who did not respond. The antigen specificity of the peripheral T cells that underwent clonal expansion was not determined. On average, CD8+ T cells showed more expanded clones than CD4+ T cells after ivuxolimab. At doses of 0.1 to 3.0 mg/kg, clonal expansion of both CD4+ and CD8+ blood T cells was observed from baseline to week 6. In the 0.1-3.0 mg/kg groups, partial responders had among the lowest normalized peripheral clonal expansion, particularly in CD8+ T cells.

Genomic DNA was isolated from the sorted cells so that the TCRbeta CDR3 region could be sequenced. TCRbeta CDR3 regions were sequenced using the immunoSEQ Assay. The table comes from immuneACCESS by way of TCRdb, which keeps in-frame sequences with V and J called. Part of the clones is missing from these tables; in studies checked, under half for an unresolved V gene and the rest for unknown reasons. Here the sample has 37,000 or so clones; about 88% occur a single time. About 2.4% of the sample belongs to the ten largest clones. CDR1 and CDR2 are read off the germline V gene as LGHNA and YNFKEQ. Deletion took 1 base off V and 1 base off J, with a span of 13 bases between the germline ends. CDR3 length: 16 amino acids, cysteine to phenylalanine. This entry keeps only the CDR3 DNA: 48 bases, framed from base 1. On this clone: Its cognate antigen has yet to be identified. Nothing much larger sits one base from this clone, and base qualities are not available.

Patients with a history of autoimmune disease or receiving systemic immunosuppression were excluded from the trial. In every dose cohort, peripheral blood was drawn for TCR sequencing at baseline, cycle 4 day 1, and cycle 7 day 1. The samples were taken from a phase I, first-in-human, multicenter, open-label dose-escalation trial of ivuxolimab. Adults with locally advanced or metastatic melanoma, renal cell, hepatocellular, or head and neck squamous cell carcinoma were enrolled in the trial. Before TCR sequencing, CD4+ and CD8+ T cells were separately sorted from peripheral blood. The source of this sequence is an adult with an advanced solid tumor such as melanoma, head and neck, liver or kidney cancer. Sequencing was performed on CD4+ or CD8+ T cells sorted from blood, taken in a trial of the OX40 agonist ivuxolimab. The chain was built from TRBV4-2 and TRBJ1-1; a tentative D match to TRBD1 spans 5 bases. The CDR3 loop reads CASSQGAGTSNTEAFF. The nucleotide sequence is TGTGCCAGCAGCCAAGGGGCCGGGACGTCGAACACTGAAGCTTTCTTT.